This T cell receptor (beta chain) is from a study of cytomegalovirus exposure and HLA in healthy donors. This PCR relied on a set of 60 Vbeta primers and 13 Jbeta primers. Assay used: immunoSEQ multiplex PCR; TCRdb lists only in-frame clones, some missing. This table has tens of thousands of clones, more than 60% appearing once. Looked up from germline, CDR1 is SGHTS and CDR2 is YDEGEE. V shed 4 bases and J 2 bases; nucleotides not matched to a gene: 9. This CDR3 region has 15 residues. This chain connects TRBV5-8 to TRBJ2-7, with 7 bases identical to TRBD1. The specimen was PBMCs. The sequence was obtained from a man aged 40-55 years in good health and CMV-seronegative. The CDR3 reads CASSVDREPTYEQYF. CDR3 in DNA: TGTGCCAGCAGCGTCGACAGGGAGCCCACCTACGAGCAGTACTTC.